These T cell receptor beta chains were read from a single sample in a study of blood T cells in healthy people across ages. TCRdb passed the 5' RACE reads through MiXCR, listing each CDR3 protein once. Of more than 750,000 distinct CDR3 sequences detected, about 27% appear once; the ten largest clones hold more than 8.5%. The same data also went into a second study, on T cells of mothers and their children.

The sequenced material came from blood. The receptors originated from a woman between 35 and 50 years old in good health. Both conserved end residues are part of each CDR3. D genes are given only for firm matches. For some rows the clone size is stated as once, few or many, or as a class when expanded; others skip it.

clone size: few
J gene: TRBJ1-2
D gene: .
V gene: TRBV12-3/TRBV12-4
CDR3 protein: CASRSGTRGYTF
CDR3 DNA: TGTGCCAGCAGGTCGGGGACTAGGGGCTACACCTTC

clone size: few
J gene: TRBJ2-6
D gene: .
V gene: TRBV7-3
CDR3 protein: CASSLTNSGANALTF
CDR3 DNA: TGTGCCAGCAGCCTGACCAACTCTGGGGCCAACGCCCTGACTTTC

clone size: .
J gene: TRBJ1-2
D gene: .
V gene: TRBV3-1
CDR3 protein: CASSHGLLGRQSHGYTF
CDR3 DNA: TGTGCCAGCAGCCACGGTCTTCTCGGTCGACAGTCCCATGGCTACACCTTC

clone size: .
J gene: TRBJ2-7
D gene: .
V gene: TRBV14
CDR3 protein: CASSQANPGRKQYF
CDR3 DNA: TGTGCCAGCAGCCAAGCCAACCCCGGACGGAAGCAGTACTTC

clone size: .
J gene: TRBJ2-7
D gene: .
V gene: TRBV12-3/TRBV12-4
CDR3 protein: CASSFITYEQYF
CDR3 DNA: TGTGCCAGCAGTTTTATTACCTACGAGCAGTACTTC

clone size: many
J gene: TRBJ2-3
D gene: .
V gene: TRBV20-1
CDR3 protein: CSARGGVDTQYF
CDR3 DNA: TGCAGTGCTAGGGGGGGAGTCGATACGCAGTATTTT

clone size: .
J gene: TRBJ2-3
D gene: .
V gene: TRBV7-2
CDR3 protein: CASSLPGTWSATQYF
CDR3 DNA: TGTGCCAGCAGCTTACCGGGGACCTGGAGTGCTACGCAGTATTTT

clone size: many
J gene: TRBJ2-7
D gene: .
V gene: TRBV21-1
CDR3 protein: CASPWEGERGDTYEQYF
CDR3 DNA: TGTGCCAGCCCCTGGGAGGGGGAAAGGGGGGACACCTACGAGCAGTACTTC

clone size: .
J gene: TRBJ1-5
D gene: TRBD1
V gene: TRBV11-2
CDR3 protein: CASSLDQGTGGQPQHF
CDR3 DNA: TGTGCCAGCAGCTTAGATCAGGGGACAGGGGGGCAGCCCCAGCATTTT

clone size: many
J gene: TRBJ1-2
D gene: .
V gene: TRBV13
CDR3 protein: CASSLGRGAGYGYTF
CDR3 DNA: TGTGCCAGCAGCTTAGGCCGAGGGGCGGGTTATGGCTACACCTTC